These 5 T cell receptor beta chains were all obtained from the same sample, sequenced in a study of T cells in Graves' hyperthyroidism and ophthalmopathy. Template material for amplifying TCR beta CDR3 regions consisted of RNA transcripts. A set of HTBI primers served as the primers for a first-round RT-PCR of the TCR CDR3. TCRdb processed the multiplex PCR reads anew with MiXCR; each CDR3 protein has one entry. The data hold about 580,000 distinct CDR3 sequences, with about 45% observed a single time. Sequenced input: peripheral blood or thyroid tissue (not recorded which). The source is a woman between 18 and 30 years old with Graves' hyperthyroidism.

This clonotype was found many times. The chain joins TRBV7-3 to TRBJ2-5, with TRBD2 identical over 7 bases. After removal of 6 bases from V and 3 bases from J, the junction contained 7 bases not matched to a gene. The CDR3 is 14 residues long. Looked up from germline, CDR1 is SGHTA and CDR2 is FQGTGA. For the CDR3, the DNA is TGTGCCAGCAGGGCTAGCGGACAAGAAGAGACCCAGTACTTC. Its protein product is CASRASGQEETQYF.

The chain joins TRBV7-2 to TRBJ2-7, with TRBD2 as a possible D gene (6 bases). With the DNA end fitting TRBJ2-1 better, the J assignment may be wrong. The CDR3 extends over 13 amino acids. Germline CDR1 SGHTA, CDR2 FQGNSA. This chain's CDR3 is CASSLELAHEQFF. The CDR3 DNA reads as TGTGCCAGCAGCTTAGAACTAGCCCATGAGCAGTTCTTC.

A single count supports this clonotype. The V and J genes are TRBV7-8 and TRBJ2-7; 7 bases fit TRBD2. This CDR3 has 13 amino acids. Germline CDR1 and CDR2: SGHVS and FQNEAQ. With 3 bases clipped from V and 7 bases from J, the junction kept 6 bases outside the gene matches. CDR3 nucleotides: TGTGCCAGCAGCTTGGAGCGGGGACGTGAGCAGTACTTC. It encodes CASSLERGREQYF.

There are many counts of this clonotype. This rearrangement joins TRBV5-4 to TRBJ1-1; D perhaps matches TRBD1 (6 bases). This CDR3 region has 12 residues. Germline V gene sequence: CDR1 SGHNT, CDR2 YYREEE (reference sequence). The germline V and J ends were trimmed by 4 bases and 10 bases, with 14 bases remaining between them. CDR3 loop: CASSAHRARAFF. The CDR3 DNA is TGTGCCAGCAGCGCCCACAGGGCGCGAGCTTTCTTT.

Concerning this clonotype itself: Sequence at one end of the junction differs from germline and may be a read error. This chain uses TRBV18 with TRBJ2-6; 11 nucleotides match TRBD1. CDR3 length: 16 residues. The germline CDR1 and CDR2 sequences are KGHSH and LQKENI. The DNA of the CDR3 is TGTGCCAGCTCCGGACAGGGGGCTTCTGGGGCCAACGCCCTGACTTTC. As protein: CASSGQGASGANALTF.